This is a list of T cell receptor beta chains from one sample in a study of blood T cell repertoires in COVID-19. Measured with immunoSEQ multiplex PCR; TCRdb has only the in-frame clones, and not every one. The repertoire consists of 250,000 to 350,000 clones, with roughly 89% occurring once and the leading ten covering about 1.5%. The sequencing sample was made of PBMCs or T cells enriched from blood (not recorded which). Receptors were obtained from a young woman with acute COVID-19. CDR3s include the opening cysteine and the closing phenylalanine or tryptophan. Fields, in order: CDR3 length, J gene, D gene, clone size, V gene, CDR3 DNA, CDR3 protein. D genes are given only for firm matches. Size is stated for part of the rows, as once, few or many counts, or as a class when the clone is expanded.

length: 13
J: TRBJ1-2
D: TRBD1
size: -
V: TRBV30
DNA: TGTGCCTGGAGTGTACTGACAGGGGTCGGCTACACCTTC
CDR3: CAWSVLTGVGYTF

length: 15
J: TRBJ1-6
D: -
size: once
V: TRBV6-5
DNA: TGTGCCAGCAGTTACTCTAGGATTGGAGGGTCACCCCTCCACTTT
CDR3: CASSYSRIGGSPLHF

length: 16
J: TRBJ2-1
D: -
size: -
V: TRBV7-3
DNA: TGTGCCAGCAGCTTAACGGCGGGCCCCCTCGTAAATGAGCAGTTCTTC
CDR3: CASSLTAGPLVNEQFF

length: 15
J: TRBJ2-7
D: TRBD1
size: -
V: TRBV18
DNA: TGTGCCAGCTCACAAAACAGGGGACCCCCCTACGAGCAGTACTTC
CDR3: CASSQNRGPPYEQYF

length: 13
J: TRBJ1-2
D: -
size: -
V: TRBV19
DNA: TGTGCCAGTAAAGACAGTAGACTCTATGGCTACACCTTC
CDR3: CASKDSRLYGYTF

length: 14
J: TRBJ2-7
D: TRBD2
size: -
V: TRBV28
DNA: TGTGCCAGCAGTTCCCCCCCCCGCGGGAGCGGCGGATACTTC
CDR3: CASSSPPRGSGGYF

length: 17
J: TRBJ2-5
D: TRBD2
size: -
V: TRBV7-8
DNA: TGTGCCAGCAGTCGTACTTTAACTAGCGGGAGGGCAGAGACCCAGTACTTC
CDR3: CASSRTLTSGRAETQYF

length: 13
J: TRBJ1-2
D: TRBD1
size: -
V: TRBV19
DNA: TGTGCCAGTAGGTTTGGACAGGGATTTGGCTACACCTTC
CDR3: CASRFGQGFGYTF

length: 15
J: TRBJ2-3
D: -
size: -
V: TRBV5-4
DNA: TGTGCCAGCAGCTTCTTGGGCGCCCGCACAGATACGCAGTATTTT
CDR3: CASSFLGARTDTQYF

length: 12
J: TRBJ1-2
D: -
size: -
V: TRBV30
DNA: TGTGCCTGGAGTAGGGGTTTCTATGGCTACACCTTC
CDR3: CAWSRGFYGYTF

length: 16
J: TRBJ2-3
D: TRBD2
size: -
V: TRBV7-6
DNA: TGTGCCAGCAGCTGGTGGTTAGCGGGAGGACCAGATACGCAGTATTTT
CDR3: CASSWWLAGGPDTQYF

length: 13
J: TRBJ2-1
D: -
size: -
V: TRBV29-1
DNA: TGCAGCGCCCTCGAGGCGGGAAGCCATGAGCAGTTCTTC
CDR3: CSALEAGSHEQFF

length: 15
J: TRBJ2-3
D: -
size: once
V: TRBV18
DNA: TGTGCCAGCTCACCACGAATAGCGGTAACAGATACGCAGTATTTT
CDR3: CASSPRIAVTDTQYF

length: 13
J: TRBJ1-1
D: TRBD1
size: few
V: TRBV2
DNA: TGTGCCAGCATTGACAGGGGGCTAGATGAAGCTTTCTTT
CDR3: CASIDRGLDEAFF

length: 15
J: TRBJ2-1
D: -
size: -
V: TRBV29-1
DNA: TGCAGCGTAAAAAGGGACTTTGCCTCCTACAATGAGCAGTTCTTC
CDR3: CSVKRDFASYNEQFF

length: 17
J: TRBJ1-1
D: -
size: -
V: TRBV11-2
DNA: TGTGCCAGCAGCTTCGCACCCCTCAGGGGAATGAACACTGAAGCTTTCTTT
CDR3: CASSFAPLRGMNTEAFF

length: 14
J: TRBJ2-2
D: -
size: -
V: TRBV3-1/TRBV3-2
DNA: TGTGCCAGCAGCCAAGACCCCGGGTCCAGGGAGCTGTTTTTT
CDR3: CASSQDPGSRELFF

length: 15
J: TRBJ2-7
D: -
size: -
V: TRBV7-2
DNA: TGTGCCAGCAGCTTAGGGGCTAGCGTTACCTACGAGCAGTACTTC
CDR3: CASSLGASVTYEQYF

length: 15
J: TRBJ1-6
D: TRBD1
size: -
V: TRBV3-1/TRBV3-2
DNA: TGTGCCAGCAGCCAAGGAGGGACAGCCAATTCACCCCTCCACTTT
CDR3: CASSQGGTANSPLHF

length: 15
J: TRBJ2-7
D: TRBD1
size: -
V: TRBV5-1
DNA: TGCGCCAGCAGCTACCAGACAGGGAACTCCTACGAGCAGTACTTC
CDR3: CASSYQTGNSYEQYF

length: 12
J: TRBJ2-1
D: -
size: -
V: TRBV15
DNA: TGTGCCACCACCGGACAGAACAATGAGCAGTTCTTC
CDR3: CATTGQNNEQFF

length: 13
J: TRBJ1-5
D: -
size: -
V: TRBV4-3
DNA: TGCGCCAGCAGCCCGACAGGAGATCAGCCCCAGCATTTT
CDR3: CASSPTGDQPQHF

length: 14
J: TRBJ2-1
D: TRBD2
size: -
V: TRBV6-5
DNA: TGTGCCAGCAGCGGACGGCGGGAGTCCATTGAGCAGTTCTTC
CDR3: CASSGRRESIEQFF

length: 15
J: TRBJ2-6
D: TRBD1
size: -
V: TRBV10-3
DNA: TGTGCCATCAAAGGACAGGGGGCTGGGGCCAACGTCCTGACTTTC
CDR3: CAIKGQGAGANVLTF

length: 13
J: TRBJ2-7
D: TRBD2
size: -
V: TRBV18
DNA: TGTGCCAGTACTAGCGCATCGTTCTACGAGCAGTACTTC
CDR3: CASTSASFYEQYF

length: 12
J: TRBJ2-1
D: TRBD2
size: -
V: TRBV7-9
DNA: TGTGCCAGCAGTTCGACTAGCGGGGGATTCTTCTTC
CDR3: CASSSTSGGFFF

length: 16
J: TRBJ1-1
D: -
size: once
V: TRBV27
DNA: TGTGCCAGCAGCCGGTGGGCGGACAGCATGAACACTGAAGCTTTCTTT
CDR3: CASSRWADSMNTEAFF

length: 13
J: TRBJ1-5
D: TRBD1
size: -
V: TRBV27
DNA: TGTGCCAGCAGGGGACAGGTAAATCAGCCCCAGCATTTT
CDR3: CASRGQVNQPQHF

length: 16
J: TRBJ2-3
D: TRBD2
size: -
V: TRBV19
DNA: TGTGCCAGTAGTATACGAGGGAGCGGGACCACAGATACGCAGTATTTT
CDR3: CASSIRGSGTTDTQYF

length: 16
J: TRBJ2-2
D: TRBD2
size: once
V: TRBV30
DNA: TGTGCCTCTGGTGGGATAGCGGGAGGGCCTACCGGGGAGCTGTTTTTT
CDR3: CASGGIAGGPTGELFF

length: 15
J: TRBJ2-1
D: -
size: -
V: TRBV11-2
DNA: TGTGCCAGCAGCTTACCCTGGACATACTACAATGAGCAGTTCTTC
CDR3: CASSLPWTYYNEQFF

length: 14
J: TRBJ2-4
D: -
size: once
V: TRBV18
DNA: TGTGCCAGCTCACCAACTAGGGAAGGAAACATTCAGTACTTC
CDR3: CASSPTREGNIQYF

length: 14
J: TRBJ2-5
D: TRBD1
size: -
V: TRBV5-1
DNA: TGCGCCAGCAGCGTAGGACAGGGGAGTGAGACCCAGTACTTC
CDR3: CASSVGQGSETQYF

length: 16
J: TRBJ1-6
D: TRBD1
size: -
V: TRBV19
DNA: TGTGCCAGTAGTATATCGACAGGGGGCTATAATTCACCCCTCCACTTT
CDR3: CASSISTGGYNSPLHF

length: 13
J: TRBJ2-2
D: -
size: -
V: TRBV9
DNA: TGTGCCAGCAGCGACGGGAACACCGGGGAGCTGTTTTTT
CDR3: CASSDGNTGELFF

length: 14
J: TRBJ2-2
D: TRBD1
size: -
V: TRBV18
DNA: TGTGCCAGCTCACCGACAGGGGGCACCGGGGAGCTGTTTTTT
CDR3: CASSPTGGTGELFF

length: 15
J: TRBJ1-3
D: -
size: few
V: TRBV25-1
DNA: TGTGCCAGCAGTGACAGGGCAGGGGCTGGAAACACCATATATTTT
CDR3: CASSDRAGAGNTIYF

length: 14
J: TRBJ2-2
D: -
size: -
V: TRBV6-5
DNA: TGTGCCAGCACGGGGGACAGTAACACCGGGGAGCTGTTTTTT
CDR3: CASTGDSNTGELFF

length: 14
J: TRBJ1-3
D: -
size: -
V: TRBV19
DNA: TGTGCCAGTAGAGACTCGAGCTCTGGAAACACCATATATTTT
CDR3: CASRDSSSGNTIYF

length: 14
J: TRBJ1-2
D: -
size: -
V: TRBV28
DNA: TGTGCCAGCAGTTTACCTCCGGGTAACTATGGCTACACCTTC
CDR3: CASSLPPGNYGYTF

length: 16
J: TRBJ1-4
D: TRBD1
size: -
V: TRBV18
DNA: TGTGCCAGCTCACCTACAGGGGGCGGAACTAATGAAAAACTGTTTTTT
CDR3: CASSPTGGGTNEKLFF

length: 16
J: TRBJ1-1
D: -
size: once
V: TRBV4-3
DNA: TGCGCCAGCAGCCAAGATGCAGCCGGGGGAAACACTGAAGCTTTCTTT
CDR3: CASSQDAAGGNTEAFF

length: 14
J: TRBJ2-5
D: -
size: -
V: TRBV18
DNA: TGTGCCAGCTCACCGGCCAGTACACAAGAGACCCAGTACTTC
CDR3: CASSPASTQETQYF

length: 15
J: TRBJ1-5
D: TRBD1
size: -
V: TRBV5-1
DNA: TGCGCCAGCAGCCCGGGACAGGGAATCAATCAGCCCCAGCATTTT
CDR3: CASSPGQGINQPQHF

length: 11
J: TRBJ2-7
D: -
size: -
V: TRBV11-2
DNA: TGTGCCAGCAGCTATCACTACGAGCAGTACTTC
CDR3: CASSYHYEQYF

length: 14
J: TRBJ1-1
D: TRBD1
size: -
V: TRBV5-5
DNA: TGTGCCAGCAGCTCCCCGGACAGGGGCACTGAAGCTTTCTTT
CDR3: CASSSPDRGTEAFF

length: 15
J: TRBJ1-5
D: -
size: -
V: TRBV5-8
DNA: TGTGCCAGCAGCTACCGGGACATTAGCAATCAGCCCCAGCATTTT
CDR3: CASSYRDISNQPQHF

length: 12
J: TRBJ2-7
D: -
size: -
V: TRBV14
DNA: TGTGCCAGCAGCCAAGTATCGCGCGAGCAGTACTTC
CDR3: CASSQVSREQYF

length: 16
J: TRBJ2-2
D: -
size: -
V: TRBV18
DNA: TGTGCCAGCTCACCAGCGGGGACAGTGAACACCGGGGAGCTGTTTTTT
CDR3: CASSPAGTVNTGELFF